This T cell receptor beta chain was identified in a study of cytomegalovirus exposure and HLA in healthy donors. Germline CDR1 is SNHLY and CDR2 is FYNNEI. The V end lost 1 base, the J end lost 7 bases, and 11 bases lay between the germline ends. CDR3 length: 14 amino acids. As concerns this clone: Its antigen is still unknown.

Use of 60 Vbeta and 13 Jbeta primers characterized the PCR. The data were produced by immunoSEQ multiplex PCR, yet TCRdb's version contains in-frame clones alone and is incomplete. The sample shows 110,000 to 150,000 clones, just under 70% of them seen only once. Whole-study results and caveats: The number of N-insertions in an Asian-associated ancestry cluster was reportedly below the 666-donor mean in a later analysis. The investigators catalogued 150 to 200 TCR beta chains as cytomegalovirus-associated.

Specimen: PBMCs. The chain couples TRBV2 to TRBJ1-5; D call uncertain. This sequence was found in a man aged 55 to 70 in good health and CMV-seronegative. CDR3 protein: CASSEEFGEQPQHF. CDR3 nucleotide sequence: TGTGCCAGCAGTGAAGAGTTCGGGGAACAGCCCCAGCATTTT.